One and the same sample provided the 20 T cell receptor beta chains below, sequenced in a study of blood T cell repertoires in COVID-19. Generated by immunoSEQ multiplex PCR, the TCRdb table keeps only in-frame clones and is missing some. The sample records approximately 400,000 clones, about 88% being singletons. Sequencing used PBMCs or T cells enriched from blood (not recorded which). Every receptor here comes from a woman between 18 and 29 years old who had recovered from COVID-19.

The chain has TRBV7-9 and TRBJ2-7, with D uncertain. With 1 base removed from V and 2 bases from J, the gap between germline ends came to 9 bases. CDR1 is SEHNR, CDR2 FQNEAQ, per germline (reference sequence). The CDR3 loop spans 14 amino acids. The CDR3 sequence: CASSLGSPTYEQYF. The CDR3 DNA reads as TGTGCCAGCAGCTTAGGGTCACCTACCTACGAGCAGTACTTC.

CDR3 coding DNA: TGTGCCAGCAGCTTAGACAGGGAGACTGAAGCTTTCTTT. Translating it yields CASSLDRETEAFF. The rearrangement uses TRBV7-2 and TRBJ1-1, with D possibly TRBD1 on 6 matching bases. Germline V lookup: CDR1 SGHTA, CDR2 FQGNSA. Trimming stripped 1 base from V and 5 bases from J, with 8 bases between. The CDR3 spans 13 residues.

The gene calls are TRBV10-3 and TRBJ2-3; 14 positions agree with TRBD2. The germline CDR1 and CDR2 sequences are ENHRY and SYGVKD. V trimming: 7 bases; J trimming: 3 bases; junction bases outside the gene matches: 3. The CDR3 is 15 residues long. CDR3 amino acids: CAITGTSGGTDTQYF. CDR3 in DNA: TGTGCCATCACTGGGACTAGCGGGGGAACAGATACGCAGTATTTT.

The rearrangement joins TRBV27 to TRBJ1-5; unclear D gene. This CDR3 has 14 amino acids. With 2 bases removed from V and 3 bases from J, the gap between germline ends came to 8 bases. Germline V gives CDR1 MNHEY, CDR2 SMNVEV (reference sequence). DNA for the CDR3: TGTGCCAGCAGTTTAAATACCTACAATCAGCCCCAGCATTTT. Its protein is CASSLNTYNQPQHF.

The rearrangement uses TRBV28 and TRBJ2-5, with D maybe TRBD2 (5 bases). Near its end, the DNA agrees better with TRBJ2-7, so the J call may be wrong. The V gene's germline CDR1 is MDHEN and CDR2 SYDVKM. The CDR3 has 12 residues. The CDR3 DNA follows: TGTGCCAGCAGTTTAGAGGGATACGAGCAGTACTTC. Amino acids: CASSLEGYEQYF.

DNA for the CDR3: TGTGCCAGCAGCTTAGTCTGGGACAGGGGACAAGAGACCCAGTACTTC. Translated, it gives CASSLVWDRGQETQYF. The chain employs TRBV11-3 and TRBJ2-5; 10 bases are a match to TRBD1. V lost 1 base and J lost 2; bases outside the gene matches: 4. This CDR3 has 16 residues. The germline CDR1 and CDR2 sequences are SGHNT and YENEEA.

The chain recombines TRBV7-9 with TRBJ1-5, with TRBD1 matching over 7 bases. Trimming removed 4 bases from V and 4 bases from J; junction bases left unmatched: 4. Germline lookup yields CDR1 SEHNR and CDR2 FQNEAQ (reference sequence). CDR3 length: 14 residues. The CDR3 reads CASSSGQENQPQHF. CDR3 bases: TGTGCCAGCAGCTCCGGACAGGAAAATCAGCCCCAGCATTTT.

V usage is TRBV5-1 and J usage is TRBJ1-2, with 7 bases aligning to TRBD1. Germline V lookup: CDR1 SGHRS, CDR2 YFSETQ. The CDR3 is 16 amino acids. J was trimmed by 2 bases and V by 4 bases; bases with no gene match: 11. The CDR3 region has the DNA TGCGCCAGCAGCACTACGACAGGGAAGGGGAACTATGGCTACACCTTC. This gives the protein CASSTTTGKGNYGYTF.

This chain joins TRBV7-2 and TRBJ2-3; the D gene is possibly TRBD2 (6 bases). CDR3 length: 13 residues. The V end lost 5 bases, the J end lost 11 bases, and 17 bases lay between the germline ends. Per germline, CDR1 SGHTA and CDR2 FQGNSA. CDR3 in amino acids: CASSPTYSGLQYF. The DNA of the CDR3 is TGTGCCAGCAGCCCTACATATAGCGGATTGCAGTATTTT.

This chain uses TRBV19 with TRBJ1-1; TRBD1 matches 8 bases. Germline assignment: CDR1 LNHDA and CDR2 SQIVND (reference sequence). With V trimmed by 5 bases and J by 4 bases, 3 bases remained unmatched. CDR3 length: 13 amino acids. This CDR3 is CASSHTGGTEAFF. CDR3 coding DNA: TGTGCCAGTAGTCATACAGGGGGCACTGAAGCTTTCTTT.

This chain joins TRBV7-6 and TRBJ1-1; TRBD1 aligns across 10 bases. The length of the CDR3 is 15 residues. The junction had 4 bases not matched to a gene; V was cut back by 3 bases and J by 3 bases. Germline CDR1 reads SGHVS; CDR2 reads FNYEAQ. The CDR3 DNA reads TGTGCCAGCAGCTTGGAGGGACAGGGGTACACTGAAGCTTTCTTT. The encoded protein is CASSLEGQGYTEAFF. Supplemented by reference TRBV7-6 and TRBJ1-1, the full variable domain reads GAGVSQSPRYKVTKRGQDVALRCDPISGHVSLYWYRQALGQGPEFLTYFNYEAQQDKSGLPNDRFSAERPEGSISTLTIQRTEQRDSAMYRCASSLEGQGYTEAFFGQGTRLTVV.

The V call is TRBV19, the J call TRBJ1-1; TRBD1 matches 9 bases. J was trimmed by 8 bases and V by 5 bases; bases with no gene match: 9. Germline lookup yields CDR1 LNHDA and CDR2 SQIVND (reference sequence). The CDR3 spans 14 residues. The CDR3 loop is CASSPGQGPAEAFF. CDR3 nucleotide sequence: TGTGCCAGTAGTCCGGGACAGGGCCCAGCAGAAGCTTTCTTT.

The rearrangement links TRBV3-1 (or the pseudogene TRBV3-2) to TRBJ1-2; 8 bases match TRBD1. V shed 4 bases, J shed 4 bases, and the junction held 8 bases outside the gene matches. The CDR3 runs to 15 residues. Germline CDR1 LGHDT, CDR2 YNNKEL (reference sequence). The CDR3 sequence: CASSPMTGASYGYTF. The CDR3 DNA reads TGTGCCAGCAGCCCGATGACAGGGGCCAGCTATGGCTACACCTTC.

V and J are TRBV29-1 and TRBJ2-7; 8 positions match TRBD1. J gave up 3 bases and V 4 bases, and 8 bases lay outside the gene matches. The length of the CDR3 is 14 residues. CDR1 SQVTM and CDR2 ANQGSEA come from the germline V gene. The CDR3 sequence is CSVGIWTGNYEQYF. CDR3 nucleotide sequence: TGCAGCGTTGGTATTTGGACAGGGAACTACGAGCAGTACTTC.

This chain connects TRBV6-5 to TRBJ1-2; a weak D match, TRBD1 (5 bases). Germline CDR1 MNHEY, CDR2 SVGAGI. The CDR3 extends over 14 amino acids. V dropped 7 bases and J dropped 4 bases, with 16 bases sitting between them. CDR3 sequence reads: CASKQTDPPYGYTF. The CDR3 DNA is TGTGCCAGCAAGCAGACAGATCCCCCCTATGGCTACACCTTC.

Many counts were recorded for this clone. V is TRBV6-1 and J is TRBJ2-7; a weak D match, TRBD1 (6 bases). Germline V CDR1 and CDR2: MNHNS, SASEGT. CDR3 length equals 15 residues. V lost 3 bases and J 2 bases, leaving 14 bases between the germline ends. The CDR3, as DNA: TGTGCCAGCAGTGACCAATCGGGACACCCCTACGAGCAGTACTTC. This codes for CASSDQSGHPYEQYF.

V is TRBV11-3 and J is TRBJ2-1; no reliable D call. The germline V gene has CDR1 SGHNT and CDR2 YENEEA. The CDR3 is 15 residues long. V was cut by 0 bases and J by 4 bases, with 10 bases left in between. The CDR3, as DNA: TGTGCCAGCAGCTTAGATTCGGCGGAATACAATGAGCAGTTCTTC. It encodes CASSLDSAEYNEQFF. The full variable domain, completed using reference TRBV11-3 and TRBJ2-1, is EAGVVQSPRYKIIEKKQPVAFWCNPISGHNTLYWYLQNLGQGPELLIRYENEEAVDDSQLPKDRFSAERLKGVDSTLKIQPAELGDSAVYLCASSLDSAEYNEQFFGPGTRLTVL.

The chain joins TRBV9 to TRBJ2-1, with 13 bases matching TRBD2. In germline, CDR1 is SGDLS, CDR2 YYNGEE. The CDR3 runs 17 residues. V dropped 3 bases and J dropped 8; count of bases not matched to a gene: 11. The CDR3 protein is CASSGTSGGASMDEQFF. In nucleotides, the CDR3 is TGTGCCAGCAGCGGAACTAGCGGGGGGGCTTCTATGGATGAGCAGTTCTTC.

This CDR3 is CASSVFHTSYEQYF. The CDR3 DNA sequence: TGTGCCAGCAGCGTATTTCACACCTCCTACGAGCAGTACTTC. The chain joins TRBV9 to TRBJ2-7; no definite D call. This CDR3 contains 14 residues. V lost 1 base and J lost 0, with 8 bases in between. CDR1 and CDR2 from the germline V gene are SGDLS and YYNGEE. The full variable domain, rest sourced from reference TRBV9 and TRBJ2-7, is DSGVTQTPKHLITATGQRVTLRCSPRSGDLSVYWYQQSLDQGLQFLIQYYNGEERAKGNILERFSAQQFPDLHSELNLSSLELGDSALYFCASSVFHTSYEQYFGPGTRLTVT.

The gene calls are TRBV6-5 and TRBJ1-2; D might be TRBD1 (6 bases). This CDR3 comprises 14 residues. The germline CDR1 and CDR2 sequences are MNHEY and SVGAGI. Trimming pared 10 bases from V and 1 base from J, leaving 16 bases between. The CDR3 DNA follows: TGTGCCATACGTAGGACAGCTTTTAACTATGGCTACACCTTC. This sequence encodes CAIRRTAFNYGYTF.